This T cell receptor (beta chain) was sequenced in a study of T-cell reconstitution after alpha-beta-depleted transplantation in children. Notes on the study in general: At around two months after transplant, the alpha-beta T cells were reportedly derived from several hundred expanded clones that came from non-depleted graft cells.

In its sample, this clonotype was seen a few times. What it binds is unknown. The authors prepared the TCRbeta library with unique molecular identifiers. TCRdb independently ran MiXCR on the PCR reads; one entry per CDR3 protein. The sample consists of approximately 630,000 distinct CDR3 sequences, about an eighth of them appearing once. Germline CDR1 DFQATT, CDR2 SNEGSKA (reference sequence). The CDR3 spans 14 residues. The ends were cut back, 4 bases at V and 2 bases at J, with 14 bases in the middle. Sample: PBMCs, taken before TCRalphabeta/CD19-depleted stem cell transplant. The receptor was derived from a girl aged 2-15 years with congenital amegakaryocytic thrombocytopenia, due to receive a stem cell transplant. This sequence joins TRBV20-1 and TRBJ1-2, with D hard to call. The CDR3 region is CSATRSNNNYGYTF. CDR3 in DNA: TGCAGTGCTACCCGGTCTAACAACAACTATGGCTACACCTTC.